Below, one T cell receptor (beta chain) is given with its context. What it binds is unknown. Other DNA sequences in the sample encode the same CDR3. The data were obtained in a study of a mutant IDH1 vaccine in newly diagnosed glioma. Study at large: The V12 visit happened in week 35, and the V13 visit happened in week 47.

The time point: week 35, safety follow-up. Vaccination used 300 ug of mutant IDH1 20-mer peptide per dose, with topical imiquimod. Losses at the gene ends were 1 base for V and 0 bases for J; bases not matched to a gene: 0. CDR3 length: 14 residues. CDR1 LNHDA and CDR2 SQIVND come from the germline V gene (reference sequence). Sequencing used immunoSEQ multiplex PCR; TCRdb keeps in-frame clones, though not all of them. The sample carries 42,000 or so clones, 65% to 90% recorded once. Findings and caveats of the study: Vaccination induced immune responses in approximately 93% of patients.

This specimen consisted of PBMCs, obtained from a glioma patient whose treatment included an IDH1 peptide vaccine. The chain is built from TRBV19 and TRBJ2-7; 7 bases match TRBD2. The sequence derives from a woman aged 50 to 65 with glioma. The CDR3 sequence: CASSIGGSSYEQYF. The CDR3 nucleotides are TGTGCCAGTAGTATAGGCGGGAGCTCCTACGAGCAGTACTTC.